A selection of T cell receptor beta chains follows, all from one sample in a study of blood T cell repertoires in COVID-19. The method was immunoSEQ multiplex PCR; TCRdb's version includes in-frame clones alone and lacks a portion of them. The sample holds almost 350,000 clones, more than 70% seen once. The sequenced material came from PBMCs or T cells enriched from blood (not recorded which). These receptors came from a woman in her 30s who had been exposed to COVID-19. Both conserved end residues are part of each CDR3. The order of the fields is D gene, clone size, V gene, J gene, CDR3 protein, CDR3 DNA. A D gene is named only where the DNA matches it firmly. Not all rows give a size; the values are once, few, many and, for expanded clones, a class.

D gene: TRBD1; clone size: NA; V gene: TRBV18; J gene: TRBJ1-5; CDR3 protein: CASSPPRGRLSNQPQHF; CDR3 DNA: TGTGCCAGCTCACCACCAAGGGGGCGACTTAGCAATCAGCCCCAGCATTTT
D gene: TRBD2; clone size: many; V gene: TRBV20-1; J gene: TRBJ2-7; CDR3 protein: CSASRASGTSYEQYF; CDR3 DNA: TGCAGTGCTAGTCGGGCTAGCGGGACCTCCTACGAGCAGTACTTC
D gene: NA; clone size: few; V gene: TRBV2; J gene: TRBJ2-7; CDR3 protein: CASSEGVFYEQYF; CDR3 DNA: TGTGCCAGCAGTGAGGGAGTTTTCTACGAGCAGTACTTC
D gene: TRBD1; clone size: NA; V gene: TRBV7-3; J gene: TRBJ2-4; CDR3 protein: CASSQGTADIQYF; CDR3 DNA: TGTGCCAGCAGCCAGGGGACAGCCGACATTCAGTACTTC
D gene: TRBD1; clone size: NA; V gene: TRBV19; J gene: TRBJ1-1; CDR3 protein: CASSRQGSTEAFF; CDR3 DNA: TGTGCCAGTAGTAGACAGGGGTCCACTGAAGCTTTCTTT
D gene: NA; clone size: NA; V gene: TRBV24-1; J gene: TRBJ2-3; CDR3 protein: CATSRLDTQYF; CDR3 DNA: TGTGCCACCAGTCGGTTGGATACGCAGTATTTT
D gene: TRBD2; clone size: NA; V gene: TRBV7-9; J gene: TRBJ2-7; CDR3 protein: CASSEAGLAGLLQYF; CDR3 DNA: TGTGCCAGCAGCGAAGCGGGACTAGCGGGCCTATTGCAGTACTTC
D gene: TRBD1; clone size: NA; V gene: TRBV5-4; J gene: TRBJ2-1; CDR3 protein: CASNPGQGAINEQFF; CDR3 DNA: TGTGCCAGCAACCCGGGACAGGGGGCGATCAATGAGCAGTTCTTC
D gene: TRBD2; clone size: NA; V gene: TRBV7-9; J gene: TRBJ2-7; CDR3 protein: CASSLALAGGLEQYF; CDR3 DNA: TGTGCCAGCAGCTTAGCCCTAGCGGGAGGTCTCGAGCAGTACTTC
D gene: NA; clone size: NA; V gene: TRBV18; J gene: TRBJ1-3; CDR3 protein: CASSQEQGVGSGNTIYF; CDR3 DNA: TGTGCCAGCTCACAGGAACAGGGCGTGGGCTCTGGAAACACCATATATTTT
D gene: TRBD1; clone size: NA; V gene: TRBV27; J gene: TRBJ2-5; CDR3 protein: CASRTGTGVLETQYF; CDR3 DNA: TGTGCCAGCAGAACCGGGACAGGGGTCTTGGAGACCCAGTACTTC
D gene: NA; clone size: few; V gene: TRBV19; J gene: TRBJ1-5; CDR3 protein: CASSATWAGTSNQPQHF; CDR3 DNA: TGTGCCAGTAGTGCCACCTGGGCGGGGACGAGCAATCAGCCCCAGCATTTT
D gene: NA; clone size: NA; V gene: TRBV11-2; J gene: TRBJ2-6; CDR3 protein: CASSLSGANVLTF; CDR3 DNA: TGTGCCAGCAGCCTCTCTGGGGCCAACGTCCTGACTTTC
D gene: NA; clone size: NA; V gene: TRBV11-3; J gene: TRBJ1-6; CDR3 protein: CASSPLGQPPLHF; CDR3 DNA: TGTGCCAGCAGCCCACTGGGCCAGCCACCCCTCCACTTT
D gene: TRBD1; clone size: once; V gene: TRBV28; J gene: TRBJ1-2; CDR3 protein: CASSLTGAIGNYGYTF; CDR3 DNA: TGTGCCAGCAGTTTAACAGGGGCGATTGGCAACTATGGCTACACCTTC
D gene: NA; clone size: NA; V gene: TRBV12-3/TRBV12-4; J gene: TRBJ2-5; CDR3 protein: CASSFLVQETQYF; CDR3 DNA: TGTGCCAGCAGTTTTCTAGTTCAAGAGACCCAGTACTTC
D gene: NA; clone size: NA; V gene: TRBV18; J gene: TRBJ2-7; CDR3 protein: CASSVRESHEQYF; CDR3 DNA: TGTGCCAGCTCAGTCCGGGAGTCCCACGAGCAGTACTTC
D gene: TRBD2; clone size: NA; V gene: TRBV28; J gene: TRBJ2-5; CDR3 protein: CASTTLGLAGGQGRETQYF; CDR3 DNA: TGTGCCAGCACCACACTAGGACTAGCGGGAGGTCAGGGTAGGGAGACCCAGTACTTC
D gene: TRBD1; clone size: once; V gene: TRBV9; J gene: TRBJ2-7; CDR3 protein: CASSAAGTGGLHEQYF; CDR3 DNA: TGTGCCAGCAGCGCAGCCGGGACAGGGGGCTTGCATGAGCAGTACTTC
D gene: NA; clone size: NA; V gene: TRBV13; J gene: TRBJ1-3; CDR3 protein: CASSPPYEGNTIYF; CDR3 DNA: TGTGCCAGCAGCCCCCCGTACGAGGGAAACACCATATATTTT
D gene: TRBD2; clone size: NA; V gene: TRBV7-9; J gene: TRBJ2-3; CDR3 protein: CASSLVPAGGPDTQYF; CDR3 DNA: TGTGCCAGCAGCTTAGTTCCAGCGGGAGGCCCAGATACGCAGTATTTT
D gene: TRBD2; clone size: once; V gene: TRBV27; J gene: TRBJ2-5; CDR3 protein: CASSPRVWREGEQETQYF; CDR3 DNA: TGTGCCAGCAGTCCACGGGTATGGCGGGAGGGAGAGCAAGAGACCCAGTACTTC
D gene: NA; clone size: NA; V gene: TRBV19; J gene: TRBJ1-3; CDR3 protein: CASSVAGPGNTIYF; CDR3 DNA: TGTGCCAGTAGTGTTGCGGGGCCCGGAAACACCATATATTTT
D gene: NA; clone size: NA; V gene: TRBV20-1; J gene: TRBJ1-2; CDR3 protein: CSASLANYGYTF; CDR3 DNA: TGCAGTGCTAGTTTAGCTAACTATGGCTACACCTTC
D gene: TRBD1; clone size: NA; V gene: TRBV2; J gene: TRBJ1-5; CDR3 protein: CASSDRGMSNQPQHF; CDR3 DNA: TGTGCCAGCTCGGACAGGGGTATGAGCAATCAGCCCCAGCATTTT
D gene: NA; clone size: NA; V gene: TRBV4-2; J gene: TRBJ1-5; CDR3 protein: CASSQDRGFGPQHF; CDR3 DNA: TGTGCCAGCAGCCAAGATAGGGGGTTTGGGCCCCAGCATTTT
D gene: NA; clone size: NA; V gene: TRBV28; J gene: TRBJ2-5; CDR3 protein: CASSNREETQYF; CDR3 DNA: TGTGCCAGCAGTAACAGAGAAGAGACCCAGTACTTC
D gene: NA; clone size: once; V gene: TRBV24-1; J gene: TRBJ2-7; CDR3 protein: CATSDAPGQPSYEQYF; CDR3 DNA: TGTGCCACCAGTGATGCCCCCGGACAGCCGTCCTACGAGCAGTACTTC
D gene: NA; clone size: few; V gene: TRBV30; J gene: TRBJ2-7; CDR3 protein: CAWTLRGESEQYF; CDR3 DNA: TGTGCCTGGACCCTCAGGGGGGAGAGCGAGCAGTACTTC